The rows below give T cell receptor beta chains drawn from one sample of a study of blood T cell repertoires in COVID-19. Sequenced by immunoSEQ multiplex PCR; TCRdb stores in-frame clones only, minus some. The data contain over 130,000 clones, about 90% of them singletons. Sequenced input: peripheral blood. The receptors were gathered from a woman aged 60 to 75 with active or convalescent COVID-19. The CDR3 runs from the conserved cysteine through the conserved F or W. Fields, in order: CDR3 length, clone size, D gene, V gene, J gene, CDR3 protein, CDR3 DNA. A D gene is named only where the DNA matches it firmly. The size entry is marked missing in some rows and otherwise reads once, few, many or a size class.

12,.,.,TRBV7-2,TRBJ2-1,CASSLPYNEQFF,TGTGCCAGCAGCTTACCTTACAATGAGCAGTTCTTC
13,.,.,TRBV6-6,TRBJ1-2,CASTDGHLLGYTF,TGTGCCAGCACCGACGGACATCTACTTGGCTACACCTTC
15,once,TRBD2,TRBV7-2,TRBJ2-7,CASSLDLAGELGQYF,TGTGCCAGCAGCTTAGACCTAGCGGGGGAGTTGGGGCAGTACTTC
14,.,.,TRBV10-3,TRBJ1-1,CAISGDNGNTEAFF,TGTGCCATCAGCGGGGACAACGGGAACACTGAAGCTTTCTTT
14,.,TRBD1,TRBV19,TRBJ1-1,CASSWDRTNTEAFF,TGTGCCAGTAGTTGGGACAGGACGAACACTGAAGCTTTCTTT
13,.,.,TRBV10-3,TRBJ1-2,CAISVGTNYGYTF,TGTGCCATCAGTGTGGGCACTAACTATGGCTACACCTTC
14,once,.,TRBV12-2,TRBJ1-5,CASRLDRLDQPQHF,TGTGCAAGTCGCTTAGACAGATTGGATCAGCCCCAGCATTTT
16,.,TRBD1,TRBV5-4,TRBJ2-5,CASSLPYRGRQETQYF,TGTGCCAGCAGCTTGCCTTACAGGGGGCGCCAAGAGACCCAGTACTTC
14,once,.,TRBV6-1,TRBJ1-5,CASSEAGGAQPQHF,TGTGCCAGCAGTGAAGCGGGAGGGGCTCAGCCCCAGCATTTT
23,once,TRBD1,TRBV4-2,TRBJ1-2,CASSQVPGQGASGSDRSNYGYTF,TGTGCCAGCAGCCAAGTCCCGGGACAGGGGGCATCAGGTTCTGATAGGTCTAACTATGGCTACACCTTC
14,.,.,TRBV7-2,TRBJ2-3,CASSLAGVTDTQYF,TGTGCCAGCAGCTTAGCGGGCGTCACAGATACGCAGTATTTT
13,once,.,TRBV2,TRBJ2-7,CAITTRGSYEQYF,TGTGCCATCACCACCAGGGGCTCCTACGAGCAGTACTTC
14,.,.,TRBV6-6,TRBJ2-1,CASSWGLGRHEQFF,TGTGCCAGCAGTTGGGGCCTAGGGCGGCATGAGCAGTTCTTC
15,.,.,TRBV7-2,TRBJ2-7,CASSLDGGSSYEQYF,TGTGCCAGCAGCTTAGATGGGGGCTCTTCCTACGAGCAGTACTTC
15,.,TRBD1,TRBV5-5,TRBJ1-5,CASSTTLTGEGPQHF,TGTGCCAGCAGCACCACCTTGACAGGGGAAGGCCCCCAGCATTTT
15,.,.,TRBV7-9,TRBJ1-2,CASSLAEGGSGGYTF,TGTGCCAGCAGCTTAGCGGAGGGAGGAAGTGGCGGCTACACCTTC
14,.,.,TRBV11-3,TRBJ2-3,CASSLDSSTDTQYF,TGTGCCAGCAGCTTAGACAGTAGCACAGATACGCAGTATTTT
17,.,TRBD2,TRBV2,TRBJ2-3,CASSPGNSGGQGDTQYF,TGTGCCAGCAGCCCGGGTAATAGCGGGGGGCAAGGAGATACGCAGTATTTT
14,.,TRBD1,TRBV6-1,TRBJ1-1,CASSDRQGAYPSIF,TGTGCCAGCAGTGATAGACAGGGGGCTTACCCCAGTATCTTT
14,.,.,TRBV7-2,TRBJ1-4,CASSLTGANEKLFF,TGTGCCAGCAGCTTAACAGGAGCTAATGAAAAACTGTTTTTT
13,.,.,TRBV15,TRBJ2-1,CATSRDRGWMQFF,TGTGCCACCAGCAGAGATCGGGGGTGGATGCAGTTCTTC
13,.,TRBD1,TRBV6-5,TRBJ1-5,CASSRQGDQPQHF,TGTGCCAGCAGCCGACAGGGTGATCAGCCCCAGCATTTT
15,.,.,TRBV6-6,TRBJ1-4,CASSDQGSINEKLFF,TGTGCCAGCAGTGATCAGGGATCTATTAATGAAAAACTGTTTTTT
15,once,TRBD1,TRBV13,TRBJ1-2,CASSQSTDRGYGYTF,TGTGCCAGCAGCCAAAGTACCGACAGGGGTTATGGCTACACCTTC
15,.,.,TRBV5-6,TRBJ1-5,CASSFQYGSNQPQHF,TGTGCCAGCAGCTTTCAGTATGGTAGCAATCAGCCCCAGCATTTT
17,.,TRBD1,TRBV28,TRBJ1-1,CASSADRRKPMNTEAFF,TGTGCCAGCAGTGCGGACAGGAGAAAGCCAATGAACACTGAAGCTTTCTTT
16,.,TRBD2,TRBV9,TRBJ2-1,CASSVVPAGGPHEQFF,TGTGCCAGCAGCGTAGTTCCAGCGGGGGGGCCGCATGAGCAGTTCTTC
14,.,TRBD1,TRBV2,TRBJ1-4,CASSGQGANEKLFF,TGTGCCAGCAGTGGTCAGGGGGCGAATGAAAAACTGTTTTTT
21,.,.,TRBV19,TRBJ2-6,CASSNPGMAGDKYSGANVLTF,TGTGCCAGTAGTAATCCCGGTATGGCAGGGGACAAATACTCTGGGGCCAACGTCCTGACTTTC
15,.,.,TRBV6-5,TRBJ1-6,CASSYSGLGNSPLHF,TGTGCCAGCAGTTACTCGGGACTCGGGAATTCACCCCTCCACTTT
13,once,TRBD1,TRBV19,TRBJ1-1,CASKDRGNTEAFF,TGTGCCAGTAAGGACAGGGGCAACACTGAAGCTTTCTTT
13,.,.,TRBV18,TRBJ1-1,CASSPRTPPEAFF,TGTGCCAGCTCACCACGAACACCCCCGGAAGCTTTCTTT
17,.,TRBD1,TRBV6-1,TRBJ1-2,CASSEAYGQGSSYGYTF,TGTGCCAGCAGTGAAGCCTATGGACAGGGGTCGAGTTATGGCTACACCTTC
15,.,.,TRBV9,TRBJ1-3,CASSVGSLSGNTIYF,TGTGCCAGCAGCGTAGGTAGCCTCTCTGGAAACACCATATATTTT
15,.,TRBD2,TRBV19,TRBJ2-3,CASLPSGGSTDTQYF,TGTGCCAGCCTACCTAGCGGAGGTAGCACAGATACGCAGTATTTT
15,few,.,TRBV7-6,TRBJ1-1,CASSRAGGANTEAFF,TGTGCCAGCAGCCGAGCGGGGGGGGCTAACACTGAAGCTTTCTTT
14,.,TRBD1,TRBV6-5,TRBJ2-3,CASSYGQVTDTQYF,TGTGCCAGCAGTTACGGACAGGTGACAGATACGCAGTATTTT
15,.,TRBD1,TRBV5-1,TRBJ1-3,CASTETGISGNTIYF,TGCGCAAGCACGGAGACAGGGATCTCTGGAAACACCATATATTTT
18,.,.,TRBV5-6,TRBJ1-2,CASSAPPERQGTNYGYTF,TGTGCCAGCAGCGCCCCCCCGGAGCGGCAGGGGACTAACTATGGCTACACCTTC
17,.,TRBD1,TRBV6-2/TRBV6-3,TRBJ1-1,CASSYTIQGAGFPEAFF,TGTGCCAGCAGTTACACCATACAGGGGGCGGGGTTCCCTGAAGCTTTCTTT
15,few,.,TRBV5-4,TRBJ1-2,CASSPGSGANYGYTF,TGTGCCAGCAGCCCTGGCTCAGGGGCTAACTATGGCTACACCTTC